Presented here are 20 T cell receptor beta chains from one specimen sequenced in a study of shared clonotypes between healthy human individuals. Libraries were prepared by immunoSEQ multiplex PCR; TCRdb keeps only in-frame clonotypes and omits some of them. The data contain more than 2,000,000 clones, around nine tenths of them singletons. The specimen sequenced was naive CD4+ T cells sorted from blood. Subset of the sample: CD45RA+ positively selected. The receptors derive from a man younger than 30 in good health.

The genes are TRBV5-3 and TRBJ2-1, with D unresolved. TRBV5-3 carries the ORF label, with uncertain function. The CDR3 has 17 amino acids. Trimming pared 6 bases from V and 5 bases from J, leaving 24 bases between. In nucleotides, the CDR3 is TGTGCCAGAACCCAGTCATGTGATCGACATCGCGACAATGAGCAGTTCTTC. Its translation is CARTQSCDRHRDNEQFF.

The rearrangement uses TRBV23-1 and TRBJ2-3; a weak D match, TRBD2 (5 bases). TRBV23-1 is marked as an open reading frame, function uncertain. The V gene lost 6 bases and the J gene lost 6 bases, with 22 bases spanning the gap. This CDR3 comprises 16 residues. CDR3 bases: TGCGCCAGCAGCAAGGGTAGCGAACTAGGGTGGGATACGCAGTATTTT. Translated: CASSKGSELGWDTQYF.

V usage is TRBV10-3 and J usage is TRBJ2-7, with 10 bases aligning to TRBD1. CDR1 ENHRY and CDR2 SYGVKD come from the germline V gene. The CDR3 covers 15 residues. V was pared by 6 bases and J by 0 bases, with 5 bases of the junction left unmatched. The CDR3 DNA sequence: TGTGCCATCAGGCCGGGACAGGGGTTCTCCTACGAGCAGTACTTC. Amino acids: CAIRPGQGFSYEQYF.

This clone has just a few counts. CDR3 bases: TGTGCCAGCACCCTGACGCCAGGAGGTTCCTACGAGCAGTACTTC. Its protein product is CASTLTPGGSYEQYF. This chain uses TRBV5-4 with TRBJ2-7; maybe TRBD2 (5 bases). Germline V gene sequence: CDR1 SGHNT, CDR2 YYREEE (reference sequence). The germline V and J ends were trimmed by 6 bases and 1 base, with 17 bases remaining between them. This CDR3 region has 15 residues.

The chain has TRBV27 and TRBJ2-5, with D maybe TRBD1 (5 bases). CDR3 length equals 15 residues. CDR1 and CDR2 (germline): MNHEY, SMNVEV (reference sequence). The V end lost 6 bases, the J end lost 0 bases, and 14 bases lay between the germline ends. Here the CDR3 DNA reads TGTGCCAGCAGCGCCACGACAGATTACCAAGAGACCCAGTACTTC. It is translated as CASSATTDYQETQYF.

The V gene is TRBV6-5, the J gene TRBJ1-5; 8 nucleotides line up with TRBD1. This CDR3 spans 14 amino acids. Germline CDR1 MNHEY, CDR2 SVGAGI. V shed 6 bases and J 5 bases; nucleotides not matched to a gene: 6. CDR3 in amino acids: CASSETGADQPQHF. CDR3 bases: TGTGCCAGCAGCGAGACAGGGGCCGATCAGCCCCAGCATTTT.

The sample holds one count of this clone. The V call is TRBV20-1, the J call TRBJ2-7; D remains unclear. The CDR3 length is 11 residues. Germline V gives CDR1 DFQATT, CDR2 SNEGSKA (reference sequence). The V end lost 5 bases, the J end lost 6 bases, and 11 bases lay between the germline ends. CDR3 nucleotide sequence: TGCAGTGCTCTCGGTCTAGGCGAGCAGTACTTC. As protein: CSALGLGEQYF.

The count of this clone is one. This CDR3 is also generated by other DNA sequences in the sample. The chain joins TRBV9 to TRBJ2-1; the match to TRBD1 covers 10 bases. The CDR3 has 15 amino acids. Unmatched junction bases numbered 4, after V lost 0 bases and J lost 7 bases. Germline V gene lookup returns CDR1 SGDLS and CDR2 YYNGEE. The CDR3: CASSVEGQGWNEQFF. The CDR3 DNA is TGTGCCAGCAGCGTAGAGGGACAGGGGTGGAATGAGCAGTTCTTC. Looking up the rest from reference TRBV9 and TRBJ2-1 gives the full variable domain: DSGVTQTPKHLITATGQRVTLRCSPRSGDLSVYWYQQSLDQGLQFLIQYYNGEERAKGNILERFSAQQFPDLHSELNLSSLELGDSALYFCASSVEGQGWNEQFFGPGTRLTVL.

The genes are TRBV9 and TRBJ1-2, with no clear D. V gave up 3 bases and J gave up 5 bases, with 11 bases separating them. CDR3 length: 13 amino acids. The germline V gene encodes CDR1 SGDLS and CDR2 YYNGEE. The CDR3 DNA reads TGTGCCAGCAGCGGAGGAGGGTTTTATGGCTACACCTTC. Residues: CASSGGGFYGYTF. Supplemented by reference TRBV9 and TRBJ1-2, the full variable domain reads DSGVTQTPKHLITATGQRVTLRCSPRSGDLSVYWYQQSLDQGLQFLIQYYNGEERAKGNILERFSAQQFPDLHSELNLSSLELGDSALYFCASSGGGFYGYTFGSGTRLTVV.

The CDR3 reads CASSYSAKNIQYF. In DNA, the CDR3 is TGTGCCAGCAGTTACTCGGCGAAAAACATTCAGTACTTC. The genes are TRBV6-5 and TRBJ2-4; D not resolved. V lost 0 bases and J lost 4, with 4 bases in between. Germline assignment: CDR1 MNHEY and CDR2 SVGAGI. The CDR3 runs 13 residues.

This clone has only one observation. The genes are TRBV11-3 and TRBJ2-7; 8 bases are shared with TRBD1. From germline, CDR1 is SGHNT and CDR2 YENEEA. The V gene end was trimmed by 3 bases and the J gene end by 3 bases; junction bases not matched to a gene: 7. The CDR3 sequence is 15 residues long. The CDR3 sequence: CASSLSGTGDYEQYF. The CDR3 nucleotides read TGTGCCAGCAGCTTGTCCGGGACAGGAGACTACGAGCAGTACTTC.

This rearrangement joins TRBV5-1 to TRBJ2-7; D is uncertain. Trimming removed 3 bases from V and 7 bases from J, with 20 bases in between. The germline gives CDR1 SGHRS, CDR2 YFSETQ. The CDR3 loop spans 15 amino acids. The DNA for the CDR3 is TGCGCCAGCAGCTACGGACGGAGCCCTTCGTTGGAGCAGTACTTC. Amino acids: CASSYGRSPSLEQYF.

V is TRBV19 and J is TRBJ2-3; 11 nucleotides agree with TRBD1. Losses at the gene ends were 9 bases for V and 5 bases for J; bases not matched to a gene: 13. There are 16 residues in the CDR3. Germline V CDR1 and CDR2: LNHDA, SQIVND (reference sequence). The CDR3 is CASLPPGQGVLDTQYF. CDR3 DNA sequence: TGTGCCAGCCTCCCTCCGGGACAGGGGGTGTTAGATACGCAGTATTTT. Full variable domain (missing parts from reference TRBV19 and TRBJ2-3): DGGITQSPKYLFRKEGQNVTLSCEQNLNHDAMYWYRQDPGQGLRLIYYSQIVNDFQKGDIAEGYSVSREKKESFPLTVTSAQKNPTAFYLCASLPPGQGVLDTQYFGPGTRLTVL.

CDR3 residues: CATYNSFREGYTF. The CDR3 DNA reads as TGTGCCACCTATAACTCCTTTAGGGAAGGCTACACCTTC. This chain uses TRBV11-3 with TRBJ1-2, with unresolved D. Germline V gene sequence: CDR1 SGHNT, CDR2 YENEEA. V lost 10 bases to trimming and J lost 8 bases, with 20 bases between them. CDR3 size: 13 residues.

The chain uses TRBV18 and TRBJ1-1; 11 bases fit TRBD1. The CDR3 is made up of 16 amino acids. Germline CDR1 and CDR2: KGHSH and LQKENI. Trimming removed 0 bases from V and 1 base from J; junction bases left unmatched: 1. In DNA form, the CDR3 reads TGTGCCAGCTCACCACCGGGACAGGGGGGGAACACTGAAGCTTTCTTT. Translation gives CASSPPGQGGNTEAFF.

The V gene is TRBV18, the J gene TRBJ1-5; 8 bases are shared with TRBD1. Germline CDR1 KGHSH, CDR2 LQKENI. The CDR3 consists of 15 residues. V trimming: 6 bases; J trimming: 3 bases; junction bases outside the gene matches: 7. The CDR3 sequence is CASSLTGAVNQPQHF. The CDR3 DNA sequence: TGTGCCAGCTCGCTGACAGGGGCCGTCAATCAGCCCCAGCATTTT.

CDR3 bases: TGTGCCATCAGTTCGACTAGCGGGGGATCTGGGGCCAACGTCCTGACTTTC. It specifies CAISSTSGGSGANVLTF. The V call is TRBV10-3, the J call TRBJ2-6, with 12 bases lining up with TRBD2. Per germline, CDR1 ENHRY and CDR2 SYGVKD. This CDR3 spans 17 amino acids. The ends lost 5 bases at V and 1 base at J; junction bases unmatched: 3.

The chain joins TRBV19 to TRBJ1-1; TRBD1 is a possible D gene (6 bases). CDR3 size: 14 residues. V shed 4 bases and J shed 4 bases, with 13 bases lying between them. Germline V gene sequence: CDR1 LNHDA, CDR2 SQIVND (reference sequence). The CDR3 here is CASSNMGAGTEAFF. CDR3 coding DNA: TGTGCCAGTAGTAATATGGGGGCCGGCACTGAAGCTTTCTTT.

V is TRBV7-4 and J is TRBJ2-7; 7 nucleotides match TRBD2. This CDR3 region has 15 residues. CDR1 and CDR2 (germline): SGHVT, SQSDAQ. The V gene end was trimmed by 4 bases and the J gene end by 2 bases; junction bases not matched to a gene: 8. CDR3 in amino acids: CASSSIAGTPYEQYF. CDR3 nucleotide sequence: TGTGCCAGCAGCTCCATAGCGGGCACCCCCTACGAGCAGTACTTC.

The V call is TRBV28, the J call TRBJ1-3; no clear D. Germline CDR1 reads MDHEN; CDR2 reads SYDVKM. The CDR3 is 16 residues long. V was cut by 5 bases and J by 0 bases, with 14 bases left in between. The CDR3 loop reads CASSAPGSSSGNTIYF. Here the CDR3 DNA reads TGTGCCAGCAGTGCCCCGGGGAGTAGCTCTGGAAACACCATATATTTT.